This entry concerns a single T cell receptor beta chain. These data belong to a study of graft-versus-host responses after intestinal transplantation. Libraries were prepared by immunoSEQ multiplex PCR; TCRdb keeps only in-frame clonotypes and omits some of them. This sample has a few thousand clones; roughly 75% occur once, and the top ten carry roughly a tenth. Intraepithelial and lamina propria lymphocytes were isolated from graft specimens. The receptor comes from a human patient who received an intestinal transplant, so some T cells may come from the graft donor. The specimen was ileum tissue, collected 18 days after transplant.

The CDR3 protein is CASGDGDSNQPQHF. In nucleotides, the CDR3 is TGTGCCAGCGGAGACGGGGATAGCAATCAGCCCCAGCATTTT. The chain recombines TRBV7-9 with TRBJ1-5; D gene uncertain. Germline loops: CDR1 SEHNR, CDR2 FQNEAQ (reference sequence). The CDR3 runs 14 residues. V lost 8 bases and J 0 bases, leaving 11 bases between the germline ends. Looking up the rest from reference TRBV7-9 and TRBJ1-5 gives the full variable domain: DTGVSQNPRHKITKRGQNVTFRCDPISEHNRLYWYRQTLGQGPEFLTYFQNEAQLEKSRLLSDRFSAERPKGSFSTLEIQRTEQGDSAMYLCASGDGDSNQPQHFGDGTRLSIL.